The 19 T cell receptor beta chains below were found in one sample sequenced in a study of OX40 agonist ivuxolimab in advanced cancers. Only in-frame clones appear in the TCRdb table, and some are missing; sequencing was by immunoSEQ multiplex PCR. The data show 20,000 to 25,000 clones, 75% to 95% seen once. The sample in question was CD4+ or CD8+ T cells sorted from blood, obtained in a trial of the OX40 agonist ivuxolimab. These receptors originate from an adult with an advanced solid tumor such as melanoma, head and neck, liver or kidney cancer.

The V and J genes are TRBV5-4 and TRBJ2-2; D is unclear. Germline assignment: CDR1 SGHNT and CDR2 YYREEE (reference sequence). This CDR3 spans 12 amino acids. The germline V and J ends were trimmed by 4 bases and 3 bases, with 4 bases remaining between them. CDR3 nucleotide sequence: TGTGCCAGCAGCGGACACACCGGGGAGCTGTTTTTT. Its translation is CASSGHTGELFF. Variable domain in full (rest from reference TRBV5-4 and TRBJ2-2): ETGVTQSPTHLIKTRGQQVTLRCSSQSGHNTVSWYQQALGQGPQFIFQYYREEENGRGNFPPRFSGLQFPNYSSELNVNALELDDSALYLCASSGHTGELFFGEGSRLTVL.

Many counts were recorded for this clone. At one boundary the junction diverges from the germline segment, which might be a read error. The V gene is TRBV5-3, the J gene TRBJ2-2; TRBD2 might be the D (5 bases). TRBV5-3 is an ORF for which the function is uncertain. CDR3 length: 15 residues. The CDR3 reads CASSLAGVVTGELFF. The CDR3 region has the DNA TGTGCCAGCAGCTTGGCCGGGGTGGTCACCGGGGAGCTGTTTTTT.

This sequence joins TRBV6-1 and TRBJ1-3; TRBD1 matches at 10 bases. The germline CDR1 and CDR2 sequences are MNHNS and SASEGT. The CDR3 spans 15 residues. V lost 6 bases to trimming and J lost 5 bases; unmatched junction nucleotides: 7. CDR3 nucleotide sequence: TGTGCCAGCAGCCGACGGGACAGGGGTCGAAACACCATATATTTT. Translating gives CASSRRDRGRNTIYF.

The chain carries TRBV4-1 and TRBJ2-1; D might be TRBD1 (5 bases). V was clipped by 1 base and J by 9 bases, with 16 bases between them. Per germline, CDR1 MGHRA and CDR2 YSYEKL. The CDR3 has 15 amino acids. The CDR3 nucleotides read TGCGCCAGCAGCCAAGGGGTGGGGCCCTCCATTGAGCAGTTCTTC. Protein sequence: CASSQGVGPSIEQFF.

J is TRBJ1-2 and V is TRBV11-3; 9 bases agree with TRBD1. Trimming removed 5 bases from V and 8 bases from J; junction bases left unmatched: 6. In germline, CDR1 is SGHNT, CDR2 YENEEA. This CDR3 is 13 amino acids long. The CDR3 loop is CASSMGTGSGYTF. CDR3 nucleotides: TGTGCCAGCAGCATGGGGACAGGGTCGGGCTACACCTTC.

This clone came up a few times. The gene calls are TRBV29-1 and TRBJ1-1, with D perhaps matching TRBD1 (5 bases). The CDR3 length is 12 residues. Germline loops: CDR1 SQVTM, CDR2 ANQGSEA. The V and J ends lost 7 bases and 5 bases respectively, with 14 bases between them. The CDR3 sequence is CSGGFGVTEAFF. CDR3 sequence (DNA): TGCAGCGGGGGGTTCGGAGTTACTGAAGCTTTCTTT.

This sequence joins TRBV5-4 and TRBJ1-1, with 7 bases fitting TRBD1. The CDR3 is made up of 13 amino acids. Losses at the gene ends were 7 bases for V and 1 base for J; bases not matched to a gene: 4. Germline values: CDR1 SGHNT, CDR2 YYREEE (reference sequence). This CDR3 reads CASRRDRNTEAFF. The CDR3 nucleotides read TGTGCCAGCCGTAGGGACAGGAACACTGAAGCTTTCTTT.

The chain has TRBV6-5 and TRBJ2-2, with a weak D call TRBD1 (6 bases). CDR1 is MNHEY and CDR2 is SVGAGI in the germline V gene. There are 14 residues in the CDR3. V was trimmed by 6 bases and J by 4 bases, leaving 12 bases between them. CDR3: CASSLTGFTGELFF. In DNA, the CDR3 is TGTGCCAGCAGCCTAACAGGGTTCACCGGGGAGCTGTTTTTT.

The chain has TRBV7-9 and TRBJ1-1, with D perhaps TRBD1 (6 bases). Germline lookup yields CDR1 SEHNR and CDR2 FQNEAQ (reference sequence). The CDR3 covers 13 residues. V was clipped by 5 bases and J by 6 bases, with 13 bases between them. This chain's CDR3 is CASSDSGGPEAFF. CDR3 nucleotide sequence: TGTGCCAGCAGCGACTCCGGGGGGCCTGAAGCTTTCTTT. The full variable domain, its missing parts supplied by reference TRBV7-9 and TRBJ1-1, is DTGVSQNPRHKITKRGQNVTFRCDPISEHNRLYWYRQTLGQGPEFLTYFQNEAQLEKSRLLSDRFSAERPKGSFSTLEIQRTEQGDSAMYLCASSDSGGPEAFFGQGTRLTVV.

CDR3 DNA: TGCGCCAGCAGCCAAGTCAGGGGGCTTTTGAATGGCTACACCTTC. This codes for CASSQVRGLLNGYTF. The rearrangement links TRBV4-1 to TRBJ1-2, with TRBD1 identical over 8 bases. V trimming: 1 base; J trimming: 6 bases; junction bases outside the gene matches: 7. CDR1 and CDR2 from the germline V gene are MGHRA and YSYEKL. The CDR3 totals 15 residues.

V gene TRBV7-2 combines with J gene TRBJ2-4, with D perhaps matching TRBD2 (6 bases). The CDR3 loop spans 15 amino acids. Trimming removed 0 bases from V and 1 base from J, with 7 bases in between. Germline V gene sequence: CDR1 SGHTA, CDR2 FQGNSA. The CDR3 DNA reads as TGTGCCAGCAGCTTAGCTGGAGGGGCCAAAAACATTCAGTACTTC. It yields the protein CASSLAGGAKNIQYF.

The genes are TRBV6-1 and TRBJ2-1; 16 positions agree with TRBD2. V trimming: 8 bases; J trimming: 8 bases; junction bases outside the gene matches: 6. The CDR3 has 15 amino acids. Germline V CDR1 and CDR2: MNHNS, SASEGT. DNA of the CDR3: TGTGCCAGCTTGGGACTAGCGGGGGGGACATATGAGCAGTTCTTC. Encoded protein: CASLGLAGGTYEQFF.

Here the CDR3 reads CAWAGLGPGELFF. CDR3 in DNA: TGTGCCTGGGCGGGGTTGGGGCCCGGGGAGCTGTTTTTT. The chain uses TRBV30 and TRBJ2-2; a possible D gene is TRBD2 (6 bases). Trimming pared 5 bases from V and 6 bases from J, leaving 13 bases between. This CDR3 is 13 amino acids long. CDR1 is GTSNPN and CDR2 is SVGIG in the germline V gene (reference sequence).

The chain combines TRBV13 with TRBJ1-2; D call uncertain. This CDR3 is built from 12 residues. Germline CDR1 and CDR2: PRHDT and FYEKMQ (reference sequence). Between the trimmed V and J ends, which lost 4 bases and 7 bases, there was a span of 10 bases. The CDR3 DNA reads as TGTGCCAGCAGCTCCCTGGATCCTGGCTACACCTTC. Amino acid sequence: CASSSLDPGYTF.

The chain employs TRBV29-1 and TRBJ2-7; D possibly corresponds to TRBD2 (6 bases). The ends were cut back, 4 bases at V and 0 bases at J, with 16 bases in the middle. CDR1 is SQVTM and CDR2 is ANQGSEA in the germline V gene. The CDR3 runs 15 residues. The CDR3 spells CSVVDPGESSYEQYF. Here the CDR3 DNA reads TGCAGCGTTGTTGACCCGGGGGAGAGCTCCTACGAGCAGTACTTC.

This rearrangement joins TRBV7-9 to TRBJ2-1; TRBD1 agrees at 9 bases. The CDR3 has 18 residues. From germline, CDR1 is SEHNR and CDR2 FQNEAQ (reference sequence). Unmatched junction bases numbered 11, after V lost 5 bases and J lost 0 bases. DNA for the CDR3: TGTGCCAGCAGCCCACCCTCAGGACAGGGGAGCTCCTACAATGAGCAGTTCTTC. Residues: CASSPPSGQGSSYNEQFF.

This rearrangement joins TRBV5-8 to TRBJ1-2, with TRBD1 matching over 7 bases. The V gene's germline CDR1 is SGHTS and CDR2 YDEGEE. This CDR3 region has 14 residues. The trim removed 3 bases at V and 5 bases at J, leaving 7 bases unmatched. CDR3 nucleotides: TGTGCCAGCAGCTACAGACAGGGAGGGTATGGCTACACCTTC. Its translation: CASSYRQGGYGYTF. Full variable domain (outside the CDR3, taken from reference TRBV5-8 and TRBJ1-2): EAGVTQSPTHLIKTRGQQATLRCSPISGHTSVYWYQQALGLGLQFLLWYDEGEERNRGNFPPRFSGRQFPNYSSELNVNALELEDSALYLCASSYRQGGYGYTFGSGTRLTVV.

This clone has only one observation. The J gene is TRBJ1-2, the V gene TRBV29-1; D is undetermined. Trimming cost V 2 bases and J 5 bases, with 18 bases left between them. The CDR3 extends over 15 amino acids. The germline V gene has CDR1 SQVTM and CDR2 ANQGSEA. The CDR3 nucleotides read TGCAGCGTTGAAAGAGGGTCAGACCCTCCTTATGGCTACACCTTC. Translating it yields CSVERGSDPPYGYTF.

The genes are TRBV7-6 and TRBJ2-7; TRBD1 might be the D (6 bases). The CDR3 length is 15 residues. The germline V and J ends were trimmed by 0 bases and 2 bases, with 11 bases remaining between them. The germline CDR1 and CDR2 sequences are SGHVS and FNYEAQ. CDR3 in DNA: TGTGCCAGCAGCTTAGCGGGGGCAGGGGCCTACGAGCAGTACTTC. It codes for CASSLAGAGAYEQYF.